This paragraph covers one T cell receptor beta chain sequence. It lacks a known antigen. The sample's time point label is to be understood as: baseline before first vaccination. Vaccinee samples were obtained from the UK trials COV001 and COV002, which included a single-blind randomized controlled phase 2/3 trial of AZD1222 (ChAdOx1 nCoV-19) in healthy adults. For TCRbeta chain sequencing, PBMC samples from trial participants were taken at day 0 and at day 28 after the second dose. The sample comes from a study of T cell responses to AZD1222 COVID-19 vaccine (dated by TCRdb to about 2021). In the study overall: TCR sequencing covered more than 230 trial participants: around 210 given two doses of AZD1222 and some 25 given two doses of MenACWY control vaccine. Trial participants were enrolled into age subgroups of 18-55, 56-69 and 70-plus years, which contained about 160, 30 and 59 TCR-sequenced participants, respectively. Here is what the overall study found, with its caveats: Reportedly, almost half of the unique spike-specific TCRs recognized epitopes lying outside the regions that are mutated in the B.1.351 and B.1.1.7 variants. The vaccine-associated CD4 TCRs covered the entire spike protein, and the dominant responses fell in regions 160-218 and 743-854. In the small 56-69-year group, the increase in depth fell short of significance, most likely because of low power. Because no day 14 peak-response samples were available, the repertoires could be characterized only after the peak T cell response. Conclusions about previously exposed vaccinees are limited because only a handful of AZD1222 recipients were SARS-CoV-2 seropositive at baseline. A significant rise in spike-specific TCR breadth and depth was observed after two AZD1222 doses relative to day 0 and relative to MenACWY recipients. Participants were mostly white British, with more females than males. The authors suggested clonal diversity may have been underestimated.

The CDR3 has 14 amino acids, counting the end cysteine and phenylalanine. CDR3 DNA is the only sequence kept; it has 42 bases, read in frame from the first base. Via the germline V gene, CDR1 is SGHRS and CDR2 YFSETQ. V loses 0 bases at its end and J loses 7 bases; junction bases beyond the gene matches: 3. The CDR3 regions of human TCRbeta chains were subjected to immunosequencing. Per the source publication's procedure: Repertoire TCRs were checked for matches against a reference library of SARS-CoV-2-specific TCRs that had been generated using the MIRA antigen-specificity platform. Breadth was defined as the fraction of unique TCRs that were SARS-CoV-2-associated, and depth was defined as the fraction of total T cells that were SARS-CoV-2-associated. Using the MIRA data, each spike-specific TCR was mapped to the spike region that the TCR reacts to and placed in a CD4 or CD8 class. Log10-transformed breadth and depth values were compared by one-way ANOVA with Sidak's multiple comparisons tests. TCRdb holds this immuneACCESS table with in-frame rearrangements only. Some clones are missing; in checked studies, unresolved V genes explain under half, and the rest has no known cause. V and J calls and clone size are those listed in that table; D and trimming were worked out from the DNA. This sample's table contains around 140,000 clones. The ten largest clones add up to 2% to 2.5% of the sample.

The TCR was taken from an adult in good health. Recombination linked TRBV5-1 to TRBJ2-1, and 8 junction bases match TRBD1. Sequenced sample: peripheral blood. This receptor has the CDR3 CASSLARGLNEQFF. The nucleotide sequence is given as TGCGCCAGCAGCTTGGCCAGGGGGCTAAATGAGCAGTTCTTC.